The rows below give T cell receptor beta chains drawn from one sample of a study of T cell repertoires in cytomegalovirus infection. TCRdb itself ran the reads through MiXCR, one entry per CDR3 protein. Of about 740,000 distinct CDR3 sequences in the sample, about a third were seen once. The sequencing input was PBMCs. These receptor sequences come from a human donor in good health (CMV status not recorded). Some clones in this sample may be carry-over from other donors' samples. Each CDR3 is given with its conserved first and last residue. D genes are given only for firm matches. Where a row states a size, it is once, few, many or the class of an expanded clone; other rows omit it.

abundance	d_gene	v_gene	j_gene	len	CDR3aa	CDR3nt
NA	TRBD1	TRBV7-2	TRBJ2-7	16	CASSQSGTGGDYEQYF	TGTGCCAGCAGCCAAAGCGGGACAGGGGGCGACTACGAGCAGTACTTC
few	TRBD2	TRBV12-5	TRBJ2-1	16	CASGLGLAASYNEQFF	TGTGCTAGTGGTTTGGGACTAGCGGCCTCCTACAATGAGCAGTTCTTC
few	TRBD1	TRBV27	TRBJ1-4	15	CASSQLQGTGEKLFF	TGTGCCAGCAGTCAACTACAGGGGACGGGAGAAAAACTGTTTTTT
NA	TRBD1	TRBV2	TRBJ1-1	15	CATHNDRGLDTEAFF	TGTGCCACCCACAACGACAGGGGGCTGGACACTGAAGCTTTCTTT
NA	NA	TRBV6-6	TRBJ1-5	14	CASRYSGRGQPQHF	TGTGCCAGCAGATATTCAGGGCGAGGTCAGCCCCAGCATTTT
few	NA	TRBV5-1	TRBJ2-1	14	CASSLDRSNDEQFF	TGCGCCAGCAGCTTGGACAGGAGTAACGATGAGCAGTTCTTC
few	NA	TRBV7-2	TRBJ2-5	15	CASSLVTGSQETQYF	TGTGCCAGCAGCTTAGTAACCGGGTCGCAAGAGACCCAGTACTTC
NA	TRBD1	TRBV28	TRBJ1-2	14	CASSQDRVFEGYTF	TGTGCCAGCAGCCAGGACAGGGTTTTCGAGGGCTACACCTTC
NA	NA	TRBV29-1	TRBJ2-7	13	CSAGDLSSYEQYF	TGCAGCGCAGGGGACTTAAGCTCCTACGAGCAGTACTTC
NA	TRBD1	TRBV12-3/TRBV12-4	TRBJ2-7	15	CASSSLTGAFEEQYF	TGTGCCAGCAGTTCCCTGACAGGGGCCTTTGAGGAGCAGTACTTC
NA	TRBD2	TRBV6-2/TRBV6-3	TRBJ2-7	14	CASRNPGLAPEQYF	TGTGCCAGCAGGAATCCGGGACTAGCACCCGAGCAGTACTTC
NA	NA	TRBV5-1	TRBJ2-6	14	CASSFRPLANVLTF	TGCGCCAGCAGCTTCCGGCCCTTGGCCAACGTCCTGACTTTC
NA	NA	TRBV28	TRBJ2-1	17	CASSSPGRDFSYNEQFF	TGTGCCAGCAGTTCCCCCGGACGGGACTTCTCCTACAATGAGCAGTTCTTC
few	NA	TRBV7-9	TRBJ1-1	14	CASSYTDGAREAFF	TGTGCCAGCAGCTACACGGACGGAGCCCGTGAAGCTTTCTTT
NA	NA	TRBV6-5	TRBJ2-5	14	CASSYDGYQETQYF	TGTGCCAGCAGTTACGACGGATACCAAGAGACCCAGTACTTC
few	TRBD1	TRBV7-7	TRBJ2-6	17	CASSFRDRGPGANVLTF	TGTGCTAGCAGCTTCCGGGACAGGGGGCCTGGGGCCAACGTCCTGACTTTC
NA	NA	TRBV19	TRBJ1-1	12	CASSWPETEAFF	TGTGCCAGTAGTTGGCCGGAAACTGAAGCTTTCTTT